This T cell receptor beta chain was sequenced for a study of cytomegalovirus exposure and HLA in healthy donors. General study points: At a 0.05 false discovery rate, a later analysis found some 18,000 TCR beta sequences to be associated with HLA alleles. The listing of 160 or so TCR beta chains classed them as cytomegalovirus-associated. In an earlier analysis, productive rearrangement rates for most beta V segments clustered near 87% or 30%.

It was with 60 Vbeta and 13 Jbeta primers that the PCR ran. Using immunoSEQ multiplex PCR, the repertoire was profiled, and TCRdb retains in-frame clones only, with some absent. This sample has approximately 140,000 clones, with 55% to 75% found just once. The germline V gene encodes CDR1 SGHVS and CDR2 FNYEAQ. The CDR3 has 15 amino acids. The V segment lost 4 bases and the J segment 4 bases; nucleotides outside the gene matches: 8. As to this clone: Its specificity is unknown.

All donors participated as healthy donors of bone marrow. This clonotype was sampled from a woman aged 55 to 70 in good health and CMV-seropositive. This rearrangement joins TRBV7-6 to TRBJ1-1; 8 positions match TRBD1. Sequenced: PBMCs. CDR3 DNA sequence: TGTGCCAGCAGCTACACACAGGGGGATGGCACTGAAGCTTTCTTT. Translating gives CASSYTQGDGTEAFF. The variable domain in full, completed from reference TRBV7-6 and TRBJ1-1, reads GAGVSQSPRYKVTKRGQDVALRCDPISGHVSLYWYRQALGQGPEFLTYFNYEAQQDKSGLPNDRFSAERPEGSISTLTIQRTEQRDSAMYRCASSYTQGDGTEAFFGQGTRLTVV.